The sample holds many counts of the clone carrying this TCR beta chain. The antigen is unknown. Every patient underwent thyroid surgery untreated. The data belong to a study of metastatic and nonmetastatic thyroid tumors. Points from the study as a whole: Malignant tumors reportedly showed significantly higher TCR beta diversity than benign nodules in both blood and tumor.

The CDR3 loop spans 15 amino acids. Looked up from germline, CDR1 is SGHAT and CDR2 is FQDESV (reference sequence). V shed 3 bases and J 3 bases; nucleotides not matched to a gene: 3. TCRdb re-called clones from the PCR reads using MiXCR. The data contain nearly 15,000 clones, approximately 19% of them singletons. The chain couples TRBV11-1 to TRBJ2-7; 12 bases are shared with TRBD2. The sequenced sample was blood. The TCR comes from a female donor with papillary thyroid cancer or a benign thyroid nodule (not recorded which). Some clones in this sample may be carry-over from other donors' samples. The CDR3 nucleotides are TGTGCCAGCAGCTTTGGACTAGCGGGATTCTACGAGCAGTACTTC. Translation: CASSFGLAGFYEQYF.